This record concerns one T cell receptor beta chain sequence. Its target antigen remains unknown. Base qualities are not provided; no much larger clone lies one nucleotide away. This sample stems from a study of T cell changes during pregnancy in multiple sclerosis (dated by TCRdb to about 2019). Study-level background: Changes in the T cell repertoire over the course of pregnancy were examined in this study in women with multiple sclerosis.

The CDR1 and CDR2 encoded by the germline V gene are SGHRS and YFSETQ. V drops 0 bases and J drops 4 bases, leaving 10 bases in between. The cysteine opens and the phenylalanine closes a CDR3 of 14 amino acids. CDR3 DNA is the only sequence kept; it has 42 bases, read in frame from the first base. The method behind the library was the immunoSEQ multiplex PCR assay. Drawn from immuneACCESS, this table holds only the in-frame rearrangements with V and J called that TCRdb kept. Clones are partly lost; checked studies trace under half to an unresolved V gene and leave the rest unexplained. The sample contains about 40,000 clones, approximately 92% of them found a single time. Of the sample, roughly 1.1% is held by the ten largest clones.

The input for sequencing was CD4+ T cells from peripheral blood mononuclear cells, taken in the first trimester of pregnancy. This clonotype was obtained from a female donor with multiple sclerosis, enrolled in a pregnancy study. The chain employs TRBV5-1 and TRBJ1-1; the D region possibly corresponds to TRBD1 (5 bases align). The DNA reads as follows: TGCGCCAGCAGCTTGGGGGGCGGGGGCACTGAAGCTTTCTTT. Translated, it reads CASSLGGGGTEAFF.